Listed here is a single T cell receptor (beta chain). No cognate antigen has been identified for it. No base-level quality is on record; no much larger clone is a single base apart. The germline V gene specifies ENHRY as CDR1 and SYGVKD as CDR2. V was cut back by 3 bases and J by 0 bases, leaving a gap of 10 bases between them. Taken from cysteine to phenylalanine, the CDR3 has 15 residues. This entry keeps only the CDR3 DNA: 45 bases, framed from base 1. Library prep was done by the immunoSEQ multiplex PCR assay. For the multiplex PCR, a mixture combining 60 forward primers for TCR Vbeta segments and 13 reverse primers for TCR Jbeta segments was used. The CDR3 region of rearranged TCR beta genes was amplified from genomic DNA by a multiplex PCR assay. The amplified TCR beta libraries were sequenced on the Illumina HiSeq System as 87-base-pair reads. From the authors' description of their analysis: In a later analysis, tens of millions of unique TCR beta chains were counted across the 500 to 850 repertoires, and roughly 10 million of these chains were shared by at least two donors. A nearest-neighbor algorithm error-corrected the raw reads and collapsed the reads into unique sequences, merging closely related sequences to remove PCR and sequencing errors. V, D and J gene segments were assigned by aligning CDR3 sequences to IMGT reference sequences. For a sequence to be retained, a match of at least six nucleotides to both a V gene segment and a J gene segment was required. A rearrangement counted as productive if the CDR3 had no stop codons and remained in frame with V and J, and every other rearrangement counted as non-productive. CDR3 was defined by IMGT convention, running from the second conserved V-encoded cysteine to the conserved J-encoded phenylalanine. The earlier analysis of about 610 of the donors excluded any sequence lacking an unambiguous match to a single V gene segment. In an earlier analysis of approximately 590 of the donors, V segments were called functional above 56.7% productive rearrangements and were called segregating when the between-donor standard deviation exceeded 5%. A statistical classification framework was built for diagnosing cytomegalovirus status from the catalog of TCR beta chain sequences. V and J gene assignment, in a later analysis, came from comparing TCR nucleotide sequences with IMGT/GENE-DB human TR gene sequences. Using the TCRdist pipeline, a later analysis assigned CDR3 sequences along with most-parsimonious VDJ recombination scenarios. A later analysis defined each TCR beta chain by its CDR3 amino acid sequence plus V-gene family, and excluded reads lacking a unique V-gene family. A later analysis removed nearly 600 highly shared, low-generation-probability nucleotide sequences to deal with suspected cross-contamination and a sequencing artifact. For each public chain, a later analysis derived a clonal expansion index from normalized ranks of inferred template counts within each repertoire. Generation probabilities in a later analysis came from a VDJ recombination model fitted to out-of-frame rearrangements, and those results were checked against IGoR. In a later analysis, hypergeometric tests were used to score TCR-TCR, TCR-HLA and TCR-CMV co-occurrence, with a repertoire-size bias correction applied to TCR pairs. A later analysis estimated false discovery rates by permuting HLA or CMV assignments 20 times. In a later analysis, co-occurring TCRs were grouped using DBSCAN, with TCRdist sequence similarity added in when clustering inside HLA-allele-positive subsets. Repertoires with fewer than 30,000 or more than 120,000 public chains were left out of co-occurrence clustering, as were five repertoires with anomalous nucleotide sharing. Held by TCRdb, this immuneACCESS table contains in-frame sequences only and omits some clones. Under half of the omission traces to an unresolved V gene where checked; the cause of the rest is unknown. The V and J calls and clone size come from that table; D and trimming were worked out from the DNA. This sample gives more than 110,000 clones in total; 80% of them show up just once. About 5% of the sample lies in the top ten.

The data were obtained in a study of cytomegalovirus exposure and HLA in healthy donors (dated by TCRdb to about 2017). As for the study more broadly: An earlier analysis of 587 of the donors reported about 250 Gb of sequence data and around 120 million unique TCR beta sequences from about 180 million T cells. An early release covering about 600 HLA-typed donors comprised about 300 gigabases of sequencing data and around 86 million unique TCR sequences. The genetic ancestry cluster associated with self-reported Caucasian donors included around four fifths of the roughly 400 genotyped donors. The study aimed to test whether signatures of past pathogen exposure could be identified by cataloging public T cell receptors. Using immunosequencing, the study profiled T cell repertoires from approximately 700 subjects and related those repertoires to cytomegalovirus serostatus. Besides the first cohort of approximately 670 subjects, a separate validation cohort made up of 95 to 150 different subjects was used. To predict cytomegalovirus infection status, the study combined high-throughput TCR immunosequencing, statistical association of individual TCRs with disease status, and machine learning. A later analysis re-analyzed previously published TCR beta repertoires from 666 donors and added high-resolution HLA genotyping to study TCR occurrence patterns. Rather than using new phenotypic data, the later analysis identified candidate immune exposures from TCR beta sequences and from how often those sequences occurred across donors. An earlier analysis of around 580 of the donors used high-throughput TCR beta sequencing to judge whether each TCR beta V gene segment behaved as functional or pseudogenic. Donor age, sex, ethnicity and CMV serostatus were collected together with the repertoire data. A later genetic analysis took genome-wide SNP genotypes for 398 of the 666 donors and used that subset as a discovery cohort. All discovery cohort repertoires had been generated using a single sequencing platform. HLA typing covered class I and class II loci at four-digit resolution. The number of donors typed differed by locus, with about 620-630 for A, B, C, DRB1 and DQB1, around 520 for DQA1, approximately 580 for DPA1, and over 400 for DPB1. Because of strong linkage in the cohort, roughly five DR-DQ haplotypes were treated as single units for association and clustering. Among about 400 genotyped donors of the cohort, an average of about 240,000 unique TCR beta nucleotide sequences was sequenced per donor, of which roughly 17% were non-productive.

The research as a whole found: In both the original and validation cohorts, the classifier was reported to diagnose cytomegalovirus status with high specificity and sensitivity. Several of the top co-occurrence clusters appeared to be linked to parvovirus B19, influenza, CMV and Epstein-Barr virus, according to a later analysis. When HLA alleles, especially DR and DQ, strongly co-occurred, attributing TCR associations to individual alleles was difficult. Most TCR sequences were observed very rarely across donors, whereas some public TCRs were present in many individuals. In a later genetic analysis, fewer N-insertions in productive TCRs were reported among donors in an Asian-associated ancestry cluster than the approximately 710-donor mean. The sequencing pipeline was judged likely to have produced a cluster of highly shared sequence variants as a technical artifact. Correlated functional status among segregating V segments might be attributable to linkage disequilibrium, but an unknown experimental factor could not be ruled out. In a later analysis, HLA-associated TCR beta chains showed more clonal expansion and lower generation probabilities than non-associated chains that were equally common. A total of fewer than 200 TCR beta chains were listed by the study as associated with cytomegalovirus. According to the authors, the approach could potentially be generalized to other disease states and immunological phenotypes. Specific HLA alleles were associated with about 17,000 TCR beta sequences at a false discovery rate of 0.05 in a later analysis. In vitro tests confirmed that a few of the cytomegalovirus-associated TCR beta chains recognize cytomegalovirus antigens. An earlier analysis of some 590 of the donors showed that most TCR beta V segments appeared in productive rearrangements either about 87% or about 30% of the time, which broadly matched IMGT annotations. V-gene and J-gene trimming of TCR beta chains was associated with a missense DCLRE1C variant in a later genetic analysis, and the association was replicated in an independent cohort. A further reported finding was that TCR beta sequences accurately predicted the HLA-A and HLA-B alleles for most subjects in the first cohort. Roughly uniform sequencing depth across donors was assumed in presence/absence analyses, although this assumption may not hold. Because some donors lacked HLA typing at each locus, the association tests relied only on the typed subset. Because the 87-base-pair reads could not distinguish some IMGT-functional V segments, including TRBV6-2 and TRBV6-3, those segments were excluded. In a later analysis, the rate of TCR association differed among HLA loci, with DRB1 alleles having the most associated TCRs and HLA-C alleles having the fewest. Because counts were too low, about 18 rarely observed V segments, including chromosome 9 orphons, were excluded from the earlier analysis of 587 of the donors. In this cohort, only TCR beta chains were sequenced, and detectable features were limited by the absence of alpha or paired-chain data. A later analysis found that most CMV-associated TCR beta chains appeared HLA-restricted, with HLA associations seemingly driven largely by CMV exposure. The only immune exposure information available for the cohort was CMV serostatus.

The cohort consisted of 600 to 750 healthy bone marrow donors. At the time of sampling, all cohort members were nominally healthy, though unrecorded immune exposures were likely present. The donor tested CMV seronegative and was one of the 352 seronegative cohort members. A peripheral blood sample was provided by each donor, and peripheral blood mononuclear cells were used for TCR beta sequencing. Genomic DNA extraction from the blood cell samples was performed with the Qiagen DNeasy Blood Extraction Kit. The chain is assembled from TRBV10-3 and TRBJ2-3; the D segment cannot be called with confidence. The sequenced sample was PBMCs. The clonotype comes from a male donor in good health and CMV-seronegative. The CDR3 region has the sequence CAISDAGLSTDTQYF. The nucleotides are TGTGCCATCAGTGACGCAGGCCTAAGCACAGATACGCAGTATTTT.